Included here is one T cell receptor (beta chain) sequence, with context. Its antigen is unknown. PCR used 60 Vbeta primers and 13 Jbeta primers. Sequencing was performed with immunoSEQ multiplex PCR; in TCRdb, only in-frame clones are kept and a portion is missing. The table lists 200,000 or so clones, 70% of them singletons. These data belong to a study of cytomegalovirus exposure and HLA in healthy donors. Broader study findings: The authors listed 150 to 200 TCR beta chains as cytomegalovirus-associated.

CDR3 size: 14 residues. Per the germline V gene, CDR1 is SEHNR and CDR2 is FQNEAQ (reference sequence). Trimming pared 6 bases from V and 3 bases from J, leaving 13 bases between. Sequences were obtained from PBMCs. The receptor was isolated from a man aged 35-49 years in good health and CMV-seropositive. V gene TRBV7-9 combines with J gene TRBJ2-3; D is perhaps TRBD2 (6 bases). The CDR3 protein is CASRRLDVTDTQYF. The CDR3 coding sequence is TGTGCCAGCAGGAGACTAGATGTAACAGATACGCAGTATTTT.